Sequencing of this T cell receptor (beta chain) was carried out in a study of blood T cell repertoires in COVID-19. About the research overall: T cells, B-cell-depleted T cells, or PBMCs supplied cDNA or gDNA.

From germline, CDR1 is LNHNV and CDR2 YYDKDF (reference sequence). This CDR3 is 13 amino acids long. V was clipped by 3 bases and J by 5 bases, with 10 bases between them. Repertoires were generated with immunoSEQ multiplex PCR, while TCRdb's copy carries only in-frame clones and drops some. The table shows over 200,000 clones, with under 90% occurring only once. Two negative PCRs, clearance, or symptom resolution had been documented for recovered Cohort 3 donors. Sample: PBMCs or T cells enriched from blood (not recorded which). This TCR came from a man between 18 and 29 years old who had recovered from COVID-19. The gene calls are TRBV15 and TRBJ2-5; no clear D. The CDR3 reads CATSRPARETQYF. The CDR3 DNA reads as TGTGCCACCAGCAGGCCGGCTAGGGAGACCCAGTACTTC.